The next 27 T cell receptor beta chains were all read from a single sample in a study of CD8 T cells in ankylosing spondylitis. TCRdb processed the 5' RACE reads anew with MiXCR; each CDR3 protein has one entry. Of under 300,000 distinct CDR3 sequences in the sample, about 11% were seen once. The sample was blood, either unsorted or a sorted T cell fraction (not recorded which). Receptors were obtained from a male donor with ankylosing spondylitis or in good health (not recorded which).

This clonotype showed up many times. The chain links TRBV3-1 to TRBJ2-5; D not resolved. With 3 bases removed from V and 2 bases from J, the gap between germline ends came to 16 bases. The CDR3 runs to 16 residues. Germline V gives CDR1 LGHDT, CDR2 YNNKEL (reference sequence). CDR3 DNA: TGTGCCAGCAGCCAGCTAGGTGTGTTGGGGCAAGAGACCCAGTACTTC. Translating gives CASSQLGVLGQETQYF.

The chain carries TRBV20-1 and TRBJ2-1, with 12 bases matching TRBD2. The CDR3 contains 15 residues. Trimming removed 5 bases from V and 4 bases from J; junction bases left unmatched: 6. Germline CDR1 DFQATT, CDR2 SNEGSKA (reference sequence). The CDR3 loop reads CSAAALAGGYNEQFF. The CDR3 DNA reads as TGCAGTGCTGCCGCACTAGCGGGAGGTTACAATGAGCAGTTCTTC.

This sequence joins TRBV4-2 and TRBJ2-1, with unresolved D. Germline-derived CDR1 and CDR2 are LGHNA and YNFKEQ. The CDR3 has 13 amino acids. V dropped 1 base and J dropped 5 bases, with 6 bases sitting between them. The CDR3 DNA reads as TGTGCCAGCAGCCAAGGGCTAGACAATGAGCAGTTCTTC. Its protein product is CASSQGLDNEQFF.

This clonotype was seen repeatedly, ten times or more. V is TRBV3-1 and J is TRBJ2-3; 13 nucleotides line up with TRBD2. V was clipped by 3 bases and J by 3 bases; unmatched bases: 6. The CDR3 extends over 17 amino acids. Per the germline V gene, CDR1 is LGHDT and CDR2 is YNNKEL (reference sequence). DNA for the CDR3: TGTGCCAGCAGCCAGGGCCGGACTAGCGGGGGAACAGATACGCAGTATTTT. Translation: CASSQGRTSGGTDTQYF.

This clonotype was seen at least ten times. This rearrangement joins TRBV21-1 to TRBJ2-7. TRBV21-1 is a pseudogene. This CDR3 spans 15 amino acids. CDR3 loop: CASSKFAGGPYEQYF. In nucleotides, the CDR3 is TGTGCCAGCAGCAAATTCGCGGGAGGCCCCTACGAGCAGTACTTC.

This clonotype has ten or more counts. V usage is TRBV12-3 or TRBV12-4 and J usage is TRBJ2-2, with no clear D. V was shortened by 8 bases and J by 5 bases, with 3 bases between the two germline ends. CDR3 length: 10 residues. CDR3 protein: CASATGELFF. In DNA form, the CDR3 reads TGTGCCAGCGCGACCGGGGAGCTGTTTTTT.

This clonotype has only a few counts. CDR3 in amino acids: CSAGQGSGANVLTF. Written as DNA, the CDR3 is TGCAGTGCTGGACAGGGATCTGGGGCCAACGTCCTGACTTTC. This chain connects TRBV20-1 to TRBJ2-6, with 8 bases fitting TRBD1. CDR1 is DFQATT, CDR2 SNEGSKA, per germline (reference sequence). The CDR3 runs to 14 residues. V gave up 5 bases and J gave up 1 base; unmatched junction bases: 1.

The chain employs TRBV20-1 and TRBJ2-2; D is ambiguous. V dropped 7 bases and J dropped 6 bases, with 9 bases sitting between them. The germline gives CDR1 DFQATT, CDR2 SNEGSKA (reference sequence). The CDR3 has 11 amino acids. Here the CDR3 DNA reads TGCAGTGTTAAAAGGGCCGGGGAGCTGTTTTTT. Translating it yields CSVKRAGELFF.

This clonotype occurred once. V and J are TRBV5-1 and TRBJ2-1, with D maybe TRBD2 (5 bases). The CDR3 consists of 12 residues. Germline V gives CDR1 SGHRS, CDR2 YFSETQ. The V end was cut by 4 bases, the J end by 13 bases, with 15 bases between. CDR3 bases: TGCGCCAGCAGCCGCCATGAAGGACTCCAGTTCTTC. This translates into CASSRHEGLQFF. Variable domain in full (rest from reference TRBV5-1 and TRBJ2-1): KAGVTQTPRYLIKTRGQQVTLSCSPISGHRSVSWYQQTPGQGLQFLFEYFSETQRNKGNFPGRFSGRQFSNSRSEMNVSTLELGDSALYLCASSRHEGLQFFGPGTRLTVL.

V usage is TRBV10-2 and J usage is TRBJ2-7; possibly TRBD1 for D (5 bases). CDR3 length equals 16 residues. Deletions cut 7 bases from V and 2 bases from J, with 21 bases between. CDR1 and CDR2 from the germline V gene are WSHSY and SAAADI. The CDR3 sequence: CASTLIGAGQTYEQYF. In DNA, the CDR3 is TGCGCCAGCACCCTCATTGGCGCAGGGCAAACCTACGAGCAGTACTTC.

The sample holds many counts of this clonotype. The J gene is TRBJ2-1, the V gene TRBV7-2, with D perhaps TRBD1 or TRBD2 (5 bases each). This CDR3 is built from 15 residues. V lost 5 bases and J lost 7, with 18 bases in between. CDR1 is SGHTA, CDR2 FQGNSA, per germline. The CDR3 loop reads CASSKKDWDGNEQFF. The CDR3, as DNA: TGTGCCAGCAGCAAAAAGGATTGGGACGGGAATGAGCAGTTCTTC.

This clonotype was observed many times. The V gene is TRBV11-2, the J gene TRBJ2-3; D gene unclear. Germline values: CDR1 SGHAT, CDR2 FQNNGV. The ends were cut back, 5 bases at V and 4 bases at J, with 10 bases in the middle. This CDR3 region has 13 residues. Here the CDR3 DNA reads TGTGCCAGCAGCCCGATTCCGGCAGATACGCAGTATTTT. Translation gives CASSPIPADTQYF.

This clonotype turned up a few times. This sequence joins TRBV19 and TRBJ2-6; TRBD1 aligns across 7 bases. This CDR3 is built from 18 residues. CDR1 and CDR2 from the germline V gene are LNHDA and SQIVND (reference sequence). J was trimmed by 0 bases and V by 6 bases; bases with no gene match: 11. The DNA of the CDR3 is TGTGCCAGTAGGCGCTCCGGGACAGATAGCTCTGGGGCCAACGTCCTGACTTTC. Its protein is CASRRSGTDSSGANVLTF.

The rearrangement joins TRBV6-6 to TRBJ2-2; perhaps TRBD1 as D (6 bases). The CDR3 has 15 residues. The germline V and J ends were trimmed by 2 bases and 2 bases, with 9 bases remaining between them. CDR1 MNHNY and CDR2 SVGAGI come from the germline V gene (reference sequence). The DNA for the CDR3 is TGTGCCAGCAGTTACGGGGGCAGAAACACCGGGGAGCTGTTTTTT. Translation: CASSYGGRNTGELFF.

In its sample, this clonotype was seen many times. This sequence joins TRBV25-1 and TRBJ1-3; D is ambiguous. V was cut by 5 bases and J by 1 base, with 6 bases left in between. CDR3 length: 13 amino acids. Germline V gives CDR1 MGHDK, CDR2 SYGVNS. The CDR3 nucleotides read TGTGCCAGCAGTCGAGGGTCTGGAAACACCATATATTTT. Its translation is CASSRGSGNTIYF. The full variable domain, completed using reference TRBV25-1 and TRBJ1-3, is EADIYQTPRYLVIGTGKKITLECSQTMGHDKMYWYQQDPGMELHLIHYSYGVNSTEKGDLSSESTVSRIRTEHFPLTLESARPSHTSQYLCASSRGSGNTIYFGEGSWLTVV.

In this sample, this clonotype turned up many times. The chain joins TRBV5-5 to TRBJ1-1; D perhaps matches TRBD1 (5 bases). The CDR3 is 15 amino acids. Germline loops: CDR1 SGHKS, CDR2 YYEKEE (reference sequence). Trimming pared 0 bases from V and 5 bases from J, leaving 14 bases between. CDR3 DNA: TGTGCCAGCAGCTTGGGTTCAGGGCCGGGGACTGAAGCTTTCTTT. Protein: CASSLGSGPGTEAFF.

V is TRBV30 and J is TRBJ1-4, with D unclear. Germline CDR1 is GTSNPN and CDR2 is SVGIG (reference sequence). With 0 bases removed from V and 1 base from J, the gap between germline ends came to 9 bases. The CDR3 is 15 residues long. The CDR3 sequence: CAWSVRWGTNEKLFF. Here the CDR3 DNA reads TGTGCCTGGAGTGTACGGTGGGGAACTAATGAAAAACTGTTTTTT.

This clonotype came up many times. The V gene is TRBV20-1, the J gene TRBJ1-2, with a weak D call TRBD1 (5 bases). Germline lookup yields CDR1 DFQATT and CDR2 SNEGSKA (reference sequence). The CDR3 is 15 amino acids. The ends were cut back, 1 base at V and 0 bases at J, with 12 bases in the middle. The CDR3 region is CSARAGQPTNYGYTF. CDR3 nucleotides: TGCAGTGCTAGAGCGGGGCAGCCTACTAACTATGGCTACACCTTC.

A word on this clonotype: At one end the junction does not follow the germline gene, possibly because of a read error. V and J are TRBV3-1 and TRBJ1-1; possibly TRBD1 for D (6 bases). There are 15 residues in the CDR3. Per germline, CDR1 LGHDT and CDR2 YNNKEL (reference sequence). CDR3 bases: TGTCCCAGCAGCCTGGGGGGGCAGGCGAACACTGAAGCTTTCTTT. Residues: CPSSLGGQANTEAFF.

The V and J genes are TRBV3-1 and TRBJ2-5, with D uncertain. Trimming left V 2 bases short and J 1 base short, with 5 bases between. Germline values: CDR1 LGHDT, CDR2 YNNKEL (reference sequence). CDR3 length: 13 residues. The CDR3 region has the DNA TGTGCCAGCAGCCAATTCAGCCAAGAGACCCAGTACTTC. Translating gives CASSQFSQETQYF.

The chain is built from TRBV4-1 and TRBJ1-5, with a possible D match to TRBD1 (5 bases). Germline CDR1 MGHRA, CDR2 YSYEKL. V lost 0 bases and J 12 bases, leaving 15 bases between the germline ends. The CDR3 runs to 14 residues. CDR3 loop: CASSQEPGRLLQHF. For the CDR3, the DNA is TGCGCCAGCAGCCAAGAGCCGGGACGGCTGCTCCAGCATTTT.

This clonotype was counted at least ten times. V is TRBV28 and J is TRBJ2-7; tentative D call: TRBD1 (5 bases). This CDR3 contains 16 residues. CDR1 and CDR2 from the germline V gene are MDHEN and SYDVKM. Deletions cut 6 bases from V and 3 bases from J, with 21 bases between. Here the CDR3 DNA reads TGTGCCAGCAGCCCACGCCCAGGGCCCCGTCTCTACGAGCAGTACTTC. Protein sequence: CASSPRPGPRLYEQYF.

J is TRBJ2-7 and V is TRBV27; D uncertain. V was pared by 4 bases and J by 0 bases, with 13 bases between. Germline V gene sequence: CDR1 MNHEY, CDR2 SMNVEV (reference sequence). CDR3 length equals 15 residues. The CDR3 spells CASSSTPGRSYEQYF. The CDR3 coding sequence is TGTGCCAGCAGTTCTACCCCGGGCCGCTCCTACGAGCAGTACTTC.

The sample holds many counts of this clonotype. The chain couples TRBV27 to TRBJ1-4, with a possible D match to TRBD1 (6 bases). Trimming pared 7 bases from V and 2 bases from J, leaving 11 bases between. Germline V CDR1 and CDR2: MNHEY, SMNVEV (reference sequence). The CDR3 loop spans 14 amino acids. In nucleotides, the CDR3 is TGTGCCAGCACCAGGACAGCGACTAATGAAAAACTGTTTTTT. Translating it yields CASTRTATNEKLFF.

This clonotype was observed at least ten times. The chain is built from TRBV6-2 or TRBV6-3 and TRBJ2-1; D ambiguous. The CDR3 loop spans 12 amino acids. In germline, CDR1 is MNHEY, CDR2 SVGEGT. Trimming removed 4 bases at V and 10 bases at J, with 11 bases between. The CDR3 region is CASSSGLREQFF. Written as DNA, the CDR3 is TGTGCCAGCAGTTCTGGGCTCAGGGAGCAGTTCTTC.

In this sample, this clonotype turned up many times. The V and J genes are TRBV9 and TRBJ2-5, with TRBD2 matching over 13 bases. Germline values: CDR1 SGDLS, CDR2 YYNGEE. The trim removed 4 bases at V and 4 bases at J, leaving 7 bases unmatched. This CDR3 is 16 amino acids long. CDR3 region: CASSTTGLAGVETQYF. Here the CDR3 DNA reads TGTGCCAGCAGCACCACTGGACTAGCGGGGGTAGAGACCCAGTACTTC.

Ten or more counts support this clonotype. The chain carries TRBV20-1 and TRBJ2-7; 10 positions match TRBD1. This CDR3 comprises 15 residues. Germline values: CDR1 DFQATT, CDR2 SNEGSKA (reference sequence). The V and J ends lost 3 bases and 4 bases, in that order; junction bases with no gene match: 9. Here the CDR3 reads CSASPGTGDLYEQYF. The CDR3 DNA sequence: TGCAGTGCTAGTCCCGGGACAGGGGACCTGTACGAGCAGTACTTC.